The rows below give T cell receptor beta chains drawn from one sample of a study of blood T cell repertoires in COVID-19. The data were produced by immunoSEQ multiplex PCR, yet TCRdb's version contains in-frame clones alone and is incomplete. The table has under 500,000 clones, around 89% seen once; the top ten hold roughly 4%. What was sequenced was peripheral blood. These TCRs come from a woman aged 30 to 39 with acute or convalescent COVID-19. Both conserved end residues are part of each CDR3. A D gene is named only where the DNA matches it firmly. Some rows mark clone size as missing; the rest say once, few, many or name a class of expanded clone.

j_gene: TRBJ2-1
d_gene: TRBD1
abundance: once
v_gene: TRBV11-2
CDR3nt: TGTGCCAGCAGCGATACACAGGGGGCAAGCAATGAGCAGTTCTTC
CDR3aa: CASSDTQGASNEQFF

j_gene: TRBJ2-5
d_gene: .
abundance: .
v_gene: TRBV4-1
CDR3nt: TGCGCCAGCAGCCAAGATATGGGGGCACAAGAGACCCAGTACTTC
CDR3aa: CASSQDMGAQETQYF

j_gene: TRBJ2-1
d_gene: TRBD2
abundance: .
v_gene: TRBV4-1
CDR3nt: TGCGCCAGCAGCCCCCTGGCTAGCGGGATCGCATACAATGAGCAGTTCTTC
CDR3aa: CASSPLASGIAYNEQFF

j_gene: TRBJ2-3
d_gene: .
abundance: .
v_gene: TRBV7-2
CDR3nt: TGTGCCAGCAGCTTAAATCCAGGGCCTACAGATACGCAGTATTTT
CDR3aa: CASSLNPGPTDTQYF

j_gene: TRBJ2-1
d_gene: .
abundance: once
v_gene: TRBV2
CDR3nt: TGTGCCAGCAGTGAAGGGCAGATCTACAATGAGCAGTTCTTC
CDR3aa: CASSEGQIYNEQFF

j_gene: TRBJ1-6
d_gene: .
abundance: few
v_gene: TRBV2
CDR3nt: TGTGCCAGCAACAGGGATTCACCCCTCCACTTT
CDR3aa: CASNRDSPLHF

j_gene: TRBJ2-5
d_gene: TRBD2
abundance: .
v_gene: TRBV5-4
CDR3nt: TGTGCCAGCAGCTTGGGATGGGTAGCGGGGGACCAAGAGACCCAGTACTTC
CDR3aa: CASSLGWVAGDQETQYF

j_gene: TRBJ1-2
d_gene: .
abundance: .
v_gene: TRBV10-2
CDR3nt: TGCGCCAGCAGCCTTGGCTACACCTTC
CDR3aa: CASSLGYTF

j_gene: TRBJ1-1
d_gene: TRBD1
abundance: .
v_gene: TRBV5-6
CDR3nt: TGTGCCAGCAGCTTTGACACAGGGGTCCGGGCTTTCTTT
CDR3aa: CASSFDTGVRAFF

j_gene: TRBJ1-3
d_gene: .
abundance: .
v_gene: TRBV3-1/TRBV3-2
CDR3nt: TGTGCCAGCAGCCAAATTAGAAACACCATATATTTT
CDR3aa: CASSQIRNTIYF

j_gene: TRBJ2-6
d_gene: .
abundance: .
v_gene: TRBV28
CDR3nt: TGTGCCAGCAGCCCCCAGGGGTCTGGGGCCAACGTCCTGACTTTC
CDR3aa: CASSPQGSGANVLTF

j_gene: TRBJ2-3
d_gene: .
abundance: .
v_gene: TRBV11-2
CDR3nt: TGTGCCAGCAGCTTAGGGGCCACCACAGATACGCAGTATTTT
CDR3aa: CASSLGATTDTQYF

j_gene: TRBJ1-6
d_gene: TRBD1
abundance: few
v_gene: TRBV28
CDR3nt: TGTGCCAGCACTCAGGGGGGCCCCTATTCACCCCTCCACTTT
CDR3aa: CASTQGGPYSPLHF

j_gene: TRBJ1-2
d_gene: .
abundance: .
v_gene: TRBV6-6
CDR3nt: TGTGCCAGCAGTCTGCGGGGGGTCCCCTACACCTTC
CDR3aa: CASSLRGVPYTF

j_gene: TRBJ2-7
d_gene: TRBD1
abundance: .
v_gene: TRBV30
CDR3nt: TGTGCCTGGAGTCTAGGGACAGGGCCCTACGAGCAGTACTTC
CDR3aa: CAWSLGTGPYEQYF

j_gene: TRBJ2-2
d_gene: TRBD2
abundance: .
v_gene: TRBV5-6
CDR3nt: TGTGCCAGCAGCTTGCCGGGCGGGGGTGAGACCGGGGAGCTGTTTTTT
CDR3aa: CASSLPGGGETGELFF

j_gene: TRBJ2-5
d_gene: TRBD1
abundance: .
v_gene: TRBV5-4
CDR3nt: TGTGCCAGCAGCTCGTCGACCGGGACAGGGGAGGAGACCCAGTACTTC
CDR3aa: CASSSSTGTGEETQYF

j_gene: TRBJ2-5
d_gene: TRBD2
abundance: .
v_gene: TRBV5-1
CDR3nt: TGCGCCAGCAGCTTGATTGCGGGGGGACGCCAAGAGACCCAGTACTTC
CDR3aa: CASSLIAGGRQETQYF

j_gene: TRBJ1-4
d_gene: .
abundance: .
v_gene: TRBV5-1
CDR3nt: TGCGCCAGCAGCTTGTGGCGATCGGGGGATGGCTGGAATGAAAAACTGTTTTTT
CDR3aa: CASSLWRSGDGWNEKLFF

j_gene: TRBJ1-4
d_gene: TRBD1
abundance: .
v_gene: TRBV7-9
CDR3nt: TGTGCCAGCACCACCACGAGACCCGGGACAGGATCGGAAAAACTGTTTTTT
CDR3aa: CASTTTRPGTGSEKLFF

j_gene: TRBJ2-1
d_gene: .
abundance: .
v_gene: TRBV9
CDR3nt: TGTGCCAGCAGCCTAGGGAACCCTAGCTCCTACAATGAGCAGTTCTTC
CDR3aa: CASSLGNPSSYNEQFF

j_gene: TRBJ2-5
d_gene: TRBD1
abundance: .
v_gene: TRBV5-6
CDR3nt: TGTGCCAGCAGCCAGGGAACAGGGGTTTTTCGTGCCCAGTACTTC
CDR3aa: CASSQGTGVFRAQYF

j_gene: TRBJ2-2
d_gene: .
abundance: .
v_gene: TRBV5-5
CDR3nt: TGTGCCAGCAGCTTGTTCTCGGGCACCGGGGAGCTGTTTTTT
CDR3aa: CASSLFSGTGELFF

j_gene: TRBJ2-1
d_gene: TRBD2
abundance: .
v_gene: TRBV14
CDR3nt: TGTGCCAGCAGCCAACCCGATCTGGGACTAGACCATGAGCAGTTCTTC
CDR3aa: CASSQPDLGLDHEQFF

j_gene: TRBJ2-7
d_gene: .
abundance: .
v_gene: TRBV4-1
CDR3nt: TGCGCCAGCAGCCAAGTTTTCGCCAGGGGCAACGAGCAGTACTTC
CDR3aa: CASSQVFARGNEQYF

j_gene: TRBJ1-1
d_gene: .
abundance: .
v_gene: TRBV24-1
CDR3nt: TGTGCCACCAGTGATGCCAGGACACCCGGGGCTTTCTTT
CDR3aa: CATSDARTPGAFF

j_gene: TRBJ1-4
d_gene: .
abundance: .
v_gene: TRBV4-1
CDR3nt: TGCGCCAGCAGCCAAGGTCGATCTCGGGGAGGGGCTAATGAAAAACTGTTTTTT
CDR3aa: CASSQGRSRGGANEKLFF

j_gene: TRBJ2-3
d_gene: TRBD2
abundance: few
v_gene: TRBV27
CDR3nt: TGTGCCAGCAGTCCCCGAAGAGTAGCGGGGGGACTCACAGATACGCAGTATTTT
CDR3aa: CASSPRRVAGGLTDTQYF

j_gene: TRBJ2-3
d_gene: .
abundance: once
v_gene: TRBV25-1
CDR3nt: TGTGCCAGCAGTGTGGCCAAAGATACGCAGTATTTT
CDR3aa: CASSVAKDTQYF

j_gene: TRBJ1-6
d_gene: .
abundance: .
v_gene: TRBV4-2
CDR3nt: TGTGCCAGCAGCCAAAACGATAGGTCGGCTAGGCAGGGTCTGAGTTCACCCCTCCACTTT
CDR3aa: CASSQNDRSARQGLSSPLHF

j_gene: TRBJ2-3
d_gene: .
abundance: few
v_gene: TRBV4-2
CDR3nt: TGTGCCAGCAGCCAAGACGCTCCGGGGGGCACAGATACGCAGTATTTT
CDR3aa: CASSQDAPGGTDTQYF

j_gene: TRBJ1-2
d_gene: .
abundance: .
v_gene: TRBV29-1
CDR3nt: TGCAGCGTGGAGGCCTCCGGAATAGTCGGCTACACCTTC
CDR3aa: CSVEASGIVGYTF

j_gene: TRBJ2-3
d_gene: TRBD2
abundance: .
v_gene: TRBV2
CDR3nt: TGTGCCAGCAGTGCTCTAGCGGGGGGCACAGATACGCAGTATTTT
CDR3aa: CASSALAGGTDTQYF

j_gene: TRBJ2-5
d_gene: TRBD2
abundance: .
v_gene: TRBV11-2
CDR3nt: TGTGCCAGCAGCCCGCGGACTAGCGTTCCAGAGACCCAGTACTTC
CDR3aa: CASSPRTSVPETQYF

j_gene: TRBJ1-1
d_gene: TRBD1
abundance: .
v_gene: TRBV10-2
CDR3nt: TGCGCCAGCAGTGAGTCGCGGACAGGGAGAACTGAAGCTTTCTTT
CDR3aa: CASSESRTGRTEAFF

j_gene: TRBJ2-7
d_gene: TRBD1
abundance: few
v_gene: TRBV7-8
CDR3nt: TGTGCCAGCAGCTTAGAGGGGACAGGGGCCTACGAGCAGTACTTC
CDR3aa: CASSLEGTGAYEQYF

j_gene: TRBJ2-1
d_gene: .
abundance: .
v_gene: TRBV5-1
CDR3nt: TGCGCCAGCAGCTTGGGGACTACCTACAATGAGCAGTTCTTC
CDR3aa: CASSLGTTYNEQFF

j_gene: TRBJ2-7
d_gene: TRBD2
abundance: .
v_gene: TRBV6-5
CDR3nt: TGTGCCAGCAGTTACAAGCGGGGAAACTACGAGCAGTACTTC
CDR3aa: CASSYKRGNYEQYF

j_gene: TRBJ1-5
d_gene: .
abundance: .
v_gene: TRBV28
CDR3nt: TGTGCCAGCAGTTTACAGGGGTTAAGCAATCAGCCCCAGCATTTT
CDR3aa: CASSLQGLSNQPQHF

j_gene: TRBJ1-3
d_gene: .
abundance: once
v_gene: TRBV9
CDR3nt: TGTGCCAGCAGCGTAGGCAGCGGCTCTGGAAACACCATATATTTT
CDR3aa: CASSVGSGSGNTIYF

j_gene: TRBJ1-3
d_gene: TRBD1
abundance: .
v_gene: TRBV27
CDR3nt: TGTGCCAGCAGTTCTCGACAGGGAACTGGAAACACCATATATTTT
CDR3aa: CASSSRQGTGNTIYF

j_gene: TRBJ1-1
d_gene: .
abundance: .
v_gene: TRBV19
CDR3nt: TGTGCCAGTACCCTGACACAGAACACTGAAGCTTTCTTT
CDR3aa: CASTLTQNTEAFF

j_gene: TRBJ2-7
d_gene: .
abundance: .
v_gene: TRBV4-1
CDR3nt: TGCGCCAGCAGCCAAGGGGTCGAGGGGGACGAGCAGTACTTC
CDR3aa: CASSQGVEGDEQYF

j_gene: TRBJ2-1
d_gene: TRBD1
abundance: .
v_gene: TRBV9
CDR3nt: TGTGCCAGCAGCCCACGAGACAGGGGTGTAGAGCAGTTCTTC
CDR3aa: CASSPRDRGVEQFF

j_gene: TRBJ1-1
d_gene: .
abundance: .
v_gene: TRBV24-1
CDR3nt: TGTGCCACCAGTGATTTGTTTGAGGGAGCTTTCTTT
CDR3aa: CATSDLFEGAFF

j_gene: TRBJ2-7
d_gene: TRBD2
abundance: .
v_gene: TRBV5-1
CDR3nt: TGCGCCAGCAGCCCAAGAAGCGGGGGGTCGCCCTACGAGCAGTACTTC
CDR3aa: CASSPRSGGSPYEQYF

j_gene: TRBJ1-2
d_gene: .
abundance: .
v_gene: TRBV27
CDR3nt: TGTGCCAGCAGTTTCTTGGTGAAGGGGCGATTGGCGAGTGGCTACACCTTC
CDR3aa: CASSFLVKGRLASGYTF

j_gene: TRBJ1-6
d_gene: .
abundance: .
v_gene: TRBV6-1
CDR3nt: TGTGCCAGCAGTGGACAAAGAGGGGGAGAGTTTGCCTATAATTCACCCCTCCACTTT
CDR3aa: CASSGQRGGEFAYNSPLHF

j_gene: TRBJ2-5
d_gene: .
abundance: .
v_gene: TRBV12-3/TRBV12-4
CDR3nt: TGTGCCAGCAGTTTTAGCTTCCAAGAGACCCAGTACTTC
CDR3aa: CASSFSFQETQYF

j_gene: TRBJ1-5
d_gene: .
abundance: .
v_gene: TRBV30
CDR3nt: TGTGCCTGGAGTTCCGGGGGCAATCAGCCCCAGCATTTT
CDR3aa: CAWSSGGNQPQHF

j_gene: TRBJ2-3
d_gene: .
abundance: .
v_gene: TRBV11-2
CDR3nt: TGTGCCAGCAGCTTAGTCTCCAGCACAGATACGCAGTATTTT
CDR3aa: CASSLVSSTDTQYF

j_gene: TRBJ1-2
d_gene: TRBD1
abundance: .
v_gene: TRBV7-9
CDR3nt: TGTGCCAGCAGCCCTCGGACAGGGTACTATGGCTACACCTTC
CDR3aa: CASSPRTGYYGYTF

j_gene: TRBJ2-7
d_gene: .
abundance: once
v_gene: TRBV7-2
CDR3nt: TGTGCCAGCAGCTTAAGGGTCAGGGACTACGAGCAGTACTTC
CDR3aa: CASSLRVRDYEQYF

j_gene: TRBJ2-3
d_gene: .
abundance: .
v_gene: TRBV3-1/TRBV3-2
CDR3nt: TGTGCCAGCAGCGCTATCTTAGTTGCAGATACGCAGTATTTT
CDR3aa: CASSAILVADTQYF